Below are 22 T cell receptor beta chains sequenced from a single sample in a study of blood T cell repertoires in COVID-19. The assay was immunoSEQ multiplex PCR, and TCRdb's table has in-frame clones only and misses some. The sample carries approximately 120,000 clones, about 70% recorded once. Source material: peripheral blood. These receptors all stem from a man aged 60 to 69 with acute or convalescent COVID-19.

The chain couples TRBV7-8 to TRBJ1-1; 8 bases align to TRBD1. The J segment lost 0 bases and the V segment lost 3 bases, leaving 3 bases of the junction unmatched. The CDR3 spans 15 residues. Germline values: CDR1 SGHVS, CDR2 FQNEAQ. The CDR3 region is CASSFRTGMNTEAFF. The CDR3 DNA sequence: TGTGCCAGCAGCTTTCGGACAGGGATGAACACTGAAGCTTTCTTT.

This clone was counted only a few times. This sample also contains other DNA sequences that code for the same CDR3. The chain couples TRBV2 to TRBJ1-1; D is possibly TRBD1 (5 bases). Germline lookup yields CDR1 SNHLY and CDR2 FYNNEI. Trimming stripped 3 bases from V and 2 bases from J, with 7 bases between. The CDR3 sequence is 13 residues long. DNA of the CDR3: TGTGCCAGCAGTGAGCAGGGTAACACTGAAGCTTTCTTT. Translated, it gives CASSEQGNTEAFF.

The chain recombines TRBV5-6 with TRBJ2-7; a possible D gene is TRBD2 (5 bases). V was shortened by 7 bases and J by 7 bases, with 24 bases between the two germline ends. The CDR3 length is 15 residues. Germline V CDR1 and CDR2: SGHDT, YYEEEE. CDR3: CASDRWRRLGGEQYF. As DNA, the CDR3 is TGTGCCAGCGACCGCTGGAGGCGGTTAGGCGGAGAGCAGTACTTC.

The V call is TRBV24-1, the J call TRBJ1-2; TRBD1 is a possible D gene (6 bases). V lost 0 bases, J lost 6 bases, and 10 bases lay in between. Germline V gene sequence: CDR1 KGHDR, CDR2 SFDVKD. The CDR3 consists of 14 residues. CDR3 in amino acids: CATSDLQGLDGYTF. The CDR3 DNA reads as TGTGCCACCAGTGATTTGCAGGGGCTCGATGGCTACACCTTC.

This clone was counted between two and nine times. This chain's CDR3 is CASSLESGGPNEKLFF. The DNA for the CDR3 is TGCGCCAGCAGTCTGGAATCCGGGGGTCCTAATGAAAAACTGTTTTTT. This chain uses TRBV23-1 with TRBJ1-4; maybe TRBD1 (5 bases). TRBV23-1 is classed as an ORF, of uncertain function. The CDR3 totals 16 residues. V was cut by 4 bases and J by 3 bases, with 15 bases left in between.

The DNA of the CDR3 is TGCGCCAGCAGCCCACTAGCGGGGGGGCCTGGGCCAGATACGCAGTATTTT. This sequence encodes CASSPLAGGPGPDTQYF. The chain is built from TRBV5-1 and TRBJ2-3; 13 nucleotides match TRBD2. After removal of 4 bases from V and 4 bases from J, the junction contained 9 bases not matched to a gene. This CDR3 is built from 17 residues. Germline V gene data show CDR1 as SGHRS and CDR2 as YFSETQ. Variable domain in full (rest from reference TRBV5-1 and TRBJ2-3): KAGVTQTPRYLIKTRGQQVTLSCSPISGHRSVSWYQQTPGQGLQFLFEYFSETQRNKGNFPGRFSGRQFSNSRSEMNVSTLELGDSALYLCASSPLAGGPGPDTQYFGPGTRLTVL.

The V gene is TRBV2, the J gene TRBJ2-1; 8 bases are shared with TRBD1. V dropped 3 bases and J dropped 7; count of bases not matched to a gene: 5. CDR3 size: 14 residues. CDR1 is SNHLY and CDR2 is FYNNEI in the germline V gene. The CDR3 sequence is CASSDQGAKNEQFF. DNA for the CDR3: TGTGCCAGCAGTGACCAGGGGGCTAAGAATGAGCAGTTCTTC.

The genes are TRBV15 and TRBJ1-1; 9 positions match TRBD1. CDR1 and CDR2 (germline): LNHNV, YYDKDF (reference sequence). The CDR3 is 13 amino acids. Trimming at V came to 8 bases and at J to 1 base, leaving 2 bases not matched to a gene. In DNA form, the CDR3 reads TGTGCCACCGAACAGGGGGCGAACACTGAAGCTTTCTTT. It is translated as CATEQGANTEAFF.

V gene TRBV10-3 combines with J gene TRBJ1-1, with 10 bases that match TRBD1. This CDR3 has 15 amino acids. CDR1 and CDR2 (germline): ENHRY, SYGVKD. V lost 4 bases and J lost 3; bases outside the gene matches: 5. The CDR3 nucleotides read TGTGCCATCAGTGGCGGGGACAGGGGATACACTGAAGCTTTCTTT. This translates into CAISGGDRGYTEAFF.

This chain joins TRBV2 and TRBJ1-1; TRBD1 is a possible D gene (5 bases). V was shortened by 3 bases and J by 1 base, with 9 bases between the two germline ends. Germline V gives CDR1 SNHLY, CDR2 FYNNEI. CDR3 length: 14 amino acids. CDR3 region: CASSEGGANTEAFF. The CDR3, as DNA: TGTGCCAGCAGTGAGGGGGGAGCGAACACTGAAGCTTTCTTT.

The V and J genes are TRBV19 and TRBJ2-2, with 9 nucleotides matching TRBD1. Per the germline V gene, CDR1 is LNHDA and CDR2 is SQIVND (reference sequence). The CDR3 spans 17 residues. The V gene end was trimmed by 8 bases and the J gene end by 0 bases; junction bases not matched to a gene: 10. The CDR3 loop reads CASHPGQGRANTGELFF. The CDR3, as DNA: TGTGCCAGTCATCCGGGACAGGGAAGAGCGAACACCGGGGAGCTGTTTTTT.

This sequence joins TRBV30 and TRBJ2-7; 8 nucleotides agree with TRBD1. The CDR3 is 12 amino acids. Germline lookup yields CDR1 GTSNPN and CDR2 SVGIG (reference sequence). The J segment lost 1 base and the V segment lost 5 bases, leaving 1 base of the junction unmatched. The CDR3 region has the DNA TGTGCCTGGGACAGGGGTTCCTACGAGCAGTACTTC. Its protein is CAWDRGSYEQYF.

The chain joins TRBV5-6 to TRBJ2-7; perhaps TRBD2 as D (6 bases). V lost 0 bases and J lost 3, with 10 bases in between. The CDR3 runs 14 residues. Per the germline V gene, CDR1 is SGHDT and CDR2 is YYEEEE. CDR3 nucleotides: TGTGCCAGCAGCTTGGGGCTAGCGAGCTACGAGCAGTACTTC. Translation: CASSLGLASYEQYF.

This chain uses TRBV6-1 with TRBJ1-5, with D tentatively TRBD1 (6 bases). The CDR3 extends over 15 amino acids. V was shortened by 1 base and J by 6 bases, with 13 bases between the two germline ends. The germline V gene encodes CDR1 MNHNS and CDR2 SASEGT. Here the CDR3 DNA reads TGTGCCAGCAGTGAAGGAGGGGGTTACGGTCAGCCCCAGCATTTT. This gives the protein CASSEGGGYGQPQHF.

The chain is built from TRBV5-5 and TRBJ2-1, with D possibly matching TRBD2 (5 bases). CDR3 length: 13 residues. Trimming pared 1 base from V and 10 bases from J, leaving 12 bases between. The germline CDR1 and CDR2 sequences are SGHKS and YYEKEE (reference sequence). In DNA form, the CDR3 reads TGTGCCAGCAGCTTGAATAAGAGGGAGGAGCAGTTCTTC. Its protein product is CASSLNKREEQFF.

This clone was counted between two and nine times. The chain carries TRBV5-6 and TRBJ1-1, with 8 bases that match TRBD1. CDR1 and CDR2 from the germline V gene are SGHDT and YYEEEE. V trimming: 2 bases; J trimming: 2 bases; junction bases outside the gene matches: 5. The CDR3 has 15 amino acids. DNA of the CDR3: TGTGCCAGCAGCTTCATACAGGGGGACAACACTGAAGCTTTCTTT. Amino acids: CASSFIQGDNTEAFF.

The V call is TRBV6-1, the J call TRBJ2-3; D uncertain. V was clipped by 1 base and J by 2 bases, with 10 bases between them. This CDR3 contains 15 residues. Germline V lookup: CDR1 MNHNS, CDR2 SASEGT. The CDR3 sequence: CASSEGPPITDTQYF. CDR3 nucleotide sequence: TGTGCCAGCAGTGAAGGGCCACCGATCACAGATACGCAGTATTTT.

The V gene is TRBV5-1, the J gene TRBJ1-3, with D perhaps matching TRBD1 (5 bases). V lost 4 bases to trimming and J lost 1 base, with 12 bases between them. The CDR3 consists of 15 residues. CDR1 and CDR2 (germline): SGHRS, YFSETQ. The CDR3 loop is CASSPGLLSGNTIYF. CDR3 sequence (DNA): TGCGCCAGCAGCCCAGGGCTTTTGTCTGGAAACACCATATATTTT.

In its sample, this clone was seen a few times. The chain has TRBV5-1 and TRBJ1-1; a possible D gene is TRBD1 (6 bases). Germline CDR1 and CDR2: SGHRS and YFSETQ. Trimming stripped 5 bases from V and 3 bases from J, with 14 bases between. There are 14 residues in the CDR3. CDR3 DNA sequence: TGCGCCAGCAGAGAACAGGGTAGAGACACTGAAGCTTTCTTT. It yields the protein CASREQGRDTEAFF.

The V gene is TRBV24-1, the J gene TRBJ1-2; D unresolved. The V and J ends lost 5 bases and 7 bases respectively, with 10 bases between them. The germline CDR1 and CDR2 sequences are KGHDR and SFDVKD. The CDR3 is 12 residues long. CDR3 in DNA: TGTGCCACCAGTGGCTTAGGAGCTGGCTACACCTTC. Translation: CATSGLGAGYTF.

The V call is TRBV3-1 (or the pseudogene TRBV3-2), the J call TRBJ1-1; D gene ambiguous. This CDR3 has 14 amino acids. The germline V gene has CDR1 LGHDT and CDR2 YNNKEL (reference sequence). V gave up 1 base and J gave up 0 bases, with 6 bases separating them. The CDR3 loop is CASSQGVMNTEAFF. The CDR3, as DNA: TGTGCCAGCAGCCAAGGAGTCATGAACACTGAAGCTTTCTTT.

This chain connects TRBV2 to TRBJ1-2; a weak D match, TRBD1 (5 bases). Trimming removed 3 bases from V and 6 bases from J, with 26 bases in between. The germline V gene has CDR1 SNHLY and CDR2 FYNNEI. The CDR3 length is 18 residues. DNA of the CDR3: TGTGCCAGCAGTGAGGGGAGGATAGACGCCGGGACGGATGATGGCTACACCTTC. It specifies CASSEGRIDAGTDDGYTF.